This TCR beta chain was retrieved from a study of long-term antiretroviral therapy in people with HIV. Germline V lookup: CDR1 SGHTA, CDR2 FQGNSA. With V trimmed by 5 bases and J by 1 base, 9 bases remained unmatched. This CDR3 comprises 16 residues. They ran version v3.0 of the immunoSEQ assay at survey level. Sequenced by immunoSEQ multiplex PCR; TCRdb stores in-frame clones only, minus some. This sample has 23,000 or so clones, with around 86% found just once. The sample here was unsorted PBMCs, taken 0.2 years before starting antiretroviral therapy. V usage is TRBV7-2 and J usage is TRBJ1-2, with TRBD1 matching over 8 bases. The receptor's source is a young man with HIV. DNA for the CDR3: TGTGCCAGCAGCCCAACTACCGACAGGGGTAACTATGGCTACACCTTC. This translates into CASSPTTDRGNYGYTF.